This entry features one T cell receptor (beta chain) sequence. This record comes from a study of blood T cell repertoires in COVID-19. Study-wide background: PBMCs, B-cell-depleted T cells, or T cells provided the cDNA or gDNA that made up the material.

The data were produced by immunoSEQ multiplex PCR, yet TCRdb's version contains in-frame clones alone and is incomplete. The sample carries approximately 340,000 clones, 80% to 90% recorded once. Seattle patient enrollment occurred during active infection, with longitudinal follow-up thereafter. Germline CDR1 reads LNHDA; CDR2 reads SQIVND (reference sequence). The CDR3 loop spans 18 amino acids. V dropped 5 bases and J dropped 1; count of bases not matched to a gene: 8. This chain uses TRBV19 with TRBJ2-1; 13 nucleotides align to TRBD2. What was sequenced was peripheral blood. The sequence was collected from a man aged 25-40 years with COVID-19, enrolled during active disease. CDR3 residues: CASSRGLAGVSSYNEQFF. The CDR3 DNA sequence: TGTGCCAGTAGTCGAGGACTAGCGGGAGTATCGTCCTACAATGAGCAGTTCTTC.